Below are 14 T cell receptor beta chains sequenced from a single sample in a study of T cells in narcolepsy. Data came from immunoSEQ multiplex PCR; TCRdb stores just in-frame clones and leaves some out. The data contain roughly 25,000 clones, more than 80% of them seen just once; the ten biggest clones take up approximately 1.3%. The material sequenced was CD45RA- memory CD4+ T cells from PBMCs. The receptor source for this set is a human donor with narcolepsy.

V is TRBV5-5 and J is TRBJ1-3; TRBD1 matches 7 bases. After removal of 4 bases from V and 2 bases from J, the junction contained 6 bases not matched to a gene. Per germline, CDR1 SGHKS and CDR2 YYEKEE (reference sequence). The CDR3 covers 15 residues. The CDR3: CASSPQGIAGNTIYF. DNA for the CDR3: TGTGCCAGCAGCCCACAGGGGATAGCTGGAAACACCATATATTTT.

V gene TRBV10-2 combines with J gene TRBJ2-1, with 10 bases fitting TRBD2. Germline V CDR1 and CDR2: WSHSY, SAAADI. CDR3 length: 15 residues. V shed 4 bases, J shed 2 bases, and the junction held 2 bases outside the gene matches. CDR3 amino acids: CASSVSGRAYNEQFF. The CDR3 nucleotides are TGCGCCAGCAGTGTCAGCGGGAGGGCCTACAATGAGCAGTTCTTC.

The chain joins TRBV6-1 to TRBJ1-2, with 8 nucleotides matching TRBD1. Trimming cost V 7 bases and J 4 bases; bases outside gene matches: 8. Germline CDR1 is MNHNS and CDR2 is SASEGT. The CDR3 totals 14 residues. DNA of the CDR3: TGTGCCAGCACCAAATCAGGGGGCCTCTATGGCTACACCTTC. As protein: CASTKSGGLYGYTF.

The table lists this clone with a few counts. This chain links TRBV7-3 with TRBJ2-2; 7 nucleotides match TRBD2. V gave up 5 bases and J gave up 6 bases; unmatched junction bases: 12. Germline CDR1 SGHTA, CDR2 FQGTGA. The CDR3 extends over 16 amino acids. The chain's CDR3 is CASSPQGAGDSGELFF. Written as DNA, the CDR3 is TGTGCCAGCAGCCCCCAAGGTGCGGGAGATTCCGGGGAGCTGTTTTTT.

This chain joins TRBV19 and TRBJ1-5, with 8 bases identical to TRBD1. Germline V gene lookup returns CDR1 LNHDA and CDR2 SQIVND (reference sequence). There are 15 residues in the CDR3. V shed 9 bases, J shed 0 bases, and the junction held 7 bases outside the gene matches. The CDR3: CASSETGDSNQPQHF. Here the CDR3 DNA reads TGTGCCAGCTCAGAGACAGGGGATAGCAATCAGCCCCAGCATTTT.

This clone was counted a single time. The CDR3 here is CATSLKTGGRDTQYF. The CDR3 DNA follows: TGTGCCACCAGCCTTAAAACAGGGGGAAGAGATACGCAGTATTTT. The chain carries TRBV15 and TRBJ2-3; 8 nucleotides line up with TRBD1. The CDR3 extends over 15 amino acids. Germline trimming cut 5 bases from V and 5 bases from J; bases unmatched to any gene: 9. The V gene's germline CDR1 is LNHNV and CDR2 YYDKDF (reference sequence).

The count of this clone is one. V is TRBV11-1 and J is TRBJ2-4, with 7 bases matching TRBD1. The V segment lost 5 bases and the J segment 0 bases; nucleotides outside the gene matches: 1. There are 14 residues in the CDR3. Germline assignment: CDR1 SGHAT and CDR2 FQDESV (reference sequence). The CDR3: CASSRDRAKNIQYF. The DNA of the CDR3 is TGTGCCAGCAGCCGGGACAGAGCCAAAAACATTCAGTACTTC.

This chain links TRBV18 with TRBJ1-5, with 7 bases lining up with TRBD1. Germline CDR1 is KGHSH and CDR2 is LQKENI. The V gene end was trimmed by 4 bases and the J gene end by 2 bases; junction bases not matched to a gene: 5. CDR3 length: 15 amino acids. This chain's CDR3 is CASSQQTGGNQPQHF. CDR3 nucleotide sequence: TGTGCCAGCTCACAACAAACAGGGGGCAATCAGCCCCAGCATTTT.

The J gene is TRBJ1-4, the V gene TRBV5-1; D remains unclear. Per germline, CDR1 SGHRS and CDR2 YFSETQ. The V end was cut by 4 bases, the J end by 0 bases, with 10 bases between. CDR3 length equals 15 residues. CDR3 in DNA: TGCGCCAGCAGCCAAGACACAGCAACTAATGAAAAACTGTTTTTT. It encodes CASSQDTATNEKLFF.

This sequence joins TRBV5-1 and TRBJ2-3; no definite D call. Trimming cost V 4 bases and J 2 bases, with 17 bases left between them. This CDR3 region has 16 residues. Germline CDR1 reads SGHRS; CDR2 reads YFSETQ. The CDR3 DNA sequence: TGCGCCAGCAGCAATCCGAGCCCTACTTACACAGATACGCAGTATTTT. Encoded protein: CASSNPSPTYTDTQYF.

This clone was counted a single time. The V and J genes are TRBV5-1 and TRBJ2-5, with no clear D. Per germline, CDR1 SGHRS and CDR2 YFSETQ. The CDR3 loop spans 15 amino acids. Trimming left V 2 bases short and J 2 bases short, with 13 bases between. CDR3 sequence reads: CASSLDVTTQETQYF. As DNA, the CDR3 is TGCGCCAGCAGCTTAGATGTGACAACGCAAGAGACCCAGTACTTC.

The chain joins TRBV5-1 to TRBJ2-3; possibly TRBD2 for D (5 bases). Germline V gives CDR1 SGHRS, CDR2 YFSETQ. Trimming pared 4 bases from V and 0 bases from J, leaving 12 bases between. The CDR3 loop spans 15 amino acids. The CDR3 protein is CASSTDSYSTDTQYF. CDR3 in DNA: TGCGCCAGCAGCACGGACTCATACAGCACAGATACGCAGTATTTT. Full variable domain (remainder filled in from reference TRBV5-1 and TRBJ2-3): KAGVTQTPRYLIKTRGQQVTLSCSPISGHRSVSWYQQTPGQGLQFLFEYFSETQRNKGNFPGRFSGRQFSNSRSEMNVSTLELGDSALYLCASSTDSYSTDTQYFGPGTRLTVL.

CDR3 loop: CASSLARVTMNEQFF. CDR3 sequence (DNA): TGTGCCAGCAGCTTAGCGAGGGTAACTATGAATGAGCAGTTCTTC. J is TRBJ2-1 and V is TRBV7-9; D may be TRBD2 (5 bases). The CDR3 consists of 15 residues. Trimming shortened V by 0 bases and J by 7 bases, and 13 bases separated the two germline ends. Germline CDR1 reads SEHNR; CDR2 reads FQNEAQ (reference sequence).

The chain recombines TRBV7-9 with TRBJ2-7, with D hard to call. Per the germline V gene, CDR1 is SEHNR and CDR2 is FQNEAQ (reference sequence). The CDR3 spans 12 residues. Trimming shortened V by 2 bases and J by 7 bases, and 9 bases separated the two germline ends. CDR3 sequence: CASSLLSSEQYF. The DNA for the CDR3 is TGTGCCAGCAGCTTACTTAGTTCGGAGCAGTACTTC.